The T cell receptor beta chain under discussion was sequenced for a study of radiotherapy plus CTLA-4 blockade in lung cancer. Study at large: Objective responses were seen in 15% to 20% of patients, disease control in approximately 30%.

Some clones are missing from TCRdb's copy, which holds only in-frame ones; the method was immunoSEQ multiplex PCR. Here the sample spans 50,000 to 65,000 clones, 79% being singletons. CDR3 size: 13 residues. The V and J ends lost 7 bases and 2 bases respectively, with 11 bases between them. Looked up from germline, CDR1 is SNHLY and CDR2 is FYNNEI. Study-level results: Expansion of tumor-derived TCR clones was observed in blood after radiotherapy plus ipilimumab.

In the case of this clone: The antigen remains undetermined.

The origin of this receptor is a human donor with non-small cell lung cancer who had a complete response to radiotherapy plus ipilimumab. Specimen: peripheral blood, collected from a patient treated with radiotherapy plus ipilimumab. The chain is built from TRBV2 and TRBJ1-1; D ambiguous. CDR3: CASMMSGNTEAFF. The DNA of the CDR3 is TGTGCCAGCATGATGTCGGGAAACACTGAAGCTTTCTTT.